Below are 10 T cell receptor beta chains sequenced from a single sample in a study of blood T cell repertoires in COVID-19. This table comes from immunoSEQ multiplex PCR, and its TCRdb copy is limited to in-frame clones, with some not included. The sample records about 150,000 clones, over 70% being singletons. The sequenced sample was peripheral blood. Every receptor here comes from a human donor in a cohort sampled during active COVID-19.

The chain uses TRBV5-1 and TRBJ1-4; D remains ambiguous. The ends were cut back, 4 bases at V and 8 bases at J, with 18 bases in the middle. The germline V gene encodes CDR1 SGHRS and CDR2 YFSETQ. The length of the CDR3 is 15 residues. The CDR3 reads CASSPMIGGREKLFF. In DNA form, the CDR3 reads TGCGCCAGCAGCCCCATGATCGGTGGGCGCGAAAAACTGTTTTTT.

This clone was counted once. The V gene is TRBV5-1, the J gene TRBJ2-1, with TRBD1 matching 9 bases. The CDR3 has 17 residues. CDR1 SGHRS and CDR2 YFSETQ come from the germline V gene. The V and J ends lost 3 bases and 4 bases, in that order; junction bases with no gene match: 11. The CDR3: CASSYPERTGVYNEQFF. CDR3 bases: TGCGCCAGCAGCTACCCGGAGAGGACAGGGGTGTACAATGAGCAGTTCTTC.

This clone occurred a few times. The V gene is TRBV15, the J gene TRBJ1-1; a possible D gene is TRBD1 (5 bases). Trimming stripped 7 bases from V and 7 bases from J, with 16 bases between. The CDR3 is made up of 13 amino acids. The germline V gene encodes CDR1 LNHNV and CDR2 YYDKDF (reference sequence). The CDR3 spells CATTKGQGGEAFF. CDR3 nucleotides: TGTGCCACCACCAAGGGGCAGGGTGGTGAAGCTTTCTTT.

The chain has TRBV19 and TRBJ1-5; no reliable D call. Trimming shortened V by 1 base and J by 0 bases, and 4 bases separated the two germline ends. The CDR3 is made up of 14 amino acids. Germline assignment: CDR1 LNHDA and CDR2 SQIVND (reference sequence). In DNA, the CDR3 is TGTGCCAGTAGTATAGGTTATAGCAATCAGCCCCAGCATTTT. It specifies CASSIGYSNQPQHF.

This chain joins TRBV19 and TRBJ1-4; 10 bases fit TRBD1. The V segment lost 5 bases and the J segment 15 bases; nucleotides outside the gene matches: 15. Germline V gene sequence: CDR1 LNHDA, CDR2 SQIVND (reference sequence). The CDR3 runs to 15 residues. The CDR3 reads CASSFTFPGQGSVFF. CDR3 DNA sequence: TGTGCCAGTAGTTTCACGTTTCCGGGACAGGGGAGCGTGTTTTTT.

The chain combines TRBV5-1 with TRBJ2-1; 8 bases are a match to TRBD1. The V gene end was trimmed by 4 bases and the J gene end by 3 bases; junction bases not matched to a gene: 6. CDR3 length: 15 residues. From germline, CDR1 is SGHRS and CDR2 YFSETQ. The CDR3 protein is CASSVSGGNYNEQFF. The CDR3 DNA follows: TGCGCCAGCAGCGTATCAGGGGGCAACTACAATGAGCAGTTCTTC. Full variable domain (remainder filled in from reference TRBV5-1 and TRBJ2-1): KAGVTQTPRYLIKTRGQQVTLSCSPISGHRSVSWYQQTPGQGLQFLFEYFSETQRNKGNFPGRFSGRQFSNSRSEMNVSTLELGDSALYLCASSVSGGNYNEQFFGPGTRLTVL.

The rearrangement links TRBV6-5 to TRBJ1-1; 7 bases are shared with TRBD1. Germline V gives CDR1 MNHEY, CDR2 SVGAGI. Trimming at V came to 5 bases and at J to 4 bases, leaving 7 bases not matched to a gene. The CDR3 is made up of 14 amino acids. CDR3 loop: CASSPKNRGTEAFF. CDR3 bases: TGTGCCAGCAGTCCTAAGAACAGGGGCACTGAAGCTTTCTTT.

The chain is built from TRBV5-1 and TRBJ2-3; 7 bases are shared with TRBD2. Trimming cost V 0 bases and J 5 bases; bases outside gene matches: 3. The CDR3 is 14 amino acids. The germline CDR1 and CDR2 sequences are SGHRS and YFSETQ. The CDR3 bases are TGCGCCAGCAGCTTGGGCAGGGAGGGAGATACGCAGTATTTT. This gives the protein CASSLGREGDTQYF.

The rearrangement links TRBV29-1 to TRBJ2-3, with 7 bases identical to TRBD1. CDR3 length: 17 residues. The J segment lost 2 bases and the V segment lost 5 bases, leaving 16 bases of the junction unmatched. The germline V gene has CDR1 SQVTM and CDR2 ANQGSEA. The CDR3 protein is CSVMRGGREVDTDTQYF. The CDR3 bases are TGCAGCGTTATGCGAGGGGGCCGGGAAGTTGACACAGATACGCAGTATTTT.

The chain joins TRBV6-5 to TRBJ2-2, with TRBD1 identical over 10 bases. J gave up 3 bases and V 6 bases, and 4 bases lay outside the gene matches. Germline assignment: CDR1 MNHEY and CDR2 SVGAGI. The CDR3 is 15 amino acids. The CDR3 DNA follows: TGTGCCAGCAGCCTGACAGGGGGCTACACCGGGGAGCTGTTTTTT. It translates to CASSLTGGYTGELFF.